Listed here is a single T cell receptor beta chain. The sample belongs to a study of blood T cell repertoires in COVID-19. Study-wide context: Acute and convalescent COVID-19 samples came from the United States, Italy and Spain. T cells, B-cell-depleted T cells, or PBMCs supplied cDNA or gDNA.

Assignments of participants to cohorts depended upon their own reported clinical history. Original analysis: The authors estimated nucleated cell counts from reference gene primer amplification. Using immunoSEQ multiplex PCR, the repertoire was profiled, and TCRdb retains in-frame clones only, with some absent. V and J calls and clone size come straight from that table; D and trimming were deduced from the DNA. The sample yields 320,000 or so clones, roughly 87% seen once. CDR3 length: 15 residues. Germline V CDR1 and CDR2: LGHNA, YNFKEQ. Trimming shortened V by 1 base and J by 7 bases, and 16 bases separated the two germline ends.

The sample was PBMCs or T cells enriched from blood (not recorded which). The chain is built from TRBV4-2 and TRBJ1-2; D not certain. This TCR was sampled from a woman in her twenties or thirties who had recovered from COVID-19. The CDR3 loop is CASSQVGLAETGYTF. The CDR3 DNA reads as TGTGCCAGCAGCCAAGTCGGGCTAGCAGAGACTGGCTACACCTTC.